The 16 T cell receptor beta chains listed next were all sequenced from one sample in a study of T-cell memory formation after mild COVID-19. Using its own MiXCR run on the 5' RACE reads, TCRdb lists one record per CDR3 protein. Of fewer than 600,000 distinct CDR3 sequences in the sample, less than 25% were seen once. Sequencing was performed on PBMCs or a T cell subset sorted from them (not recorded which). The receptors derive from an adult woman who had mild COVID-19 (a few samples of this study predate the infection). Cell type and time point are not known.

This chain joins TRBV9 and TRBJ2-7; the D is unclear. This CDR3 is 16 amino acids long. CDR1 is SGDLS and CDR2 is YYNGEE in the germline V gene. The V end lost 1 base, the J end lost 3 bases, and 17 bases lay between the germline ends. The CDR3 DNA sequence: TGTGCCAGCAGCGTACAGGTGTCGGGTGGCTACTACGAGCAGTACTTC. Translation gives CASSVQVSGGYYEQYF.

The table lists this clonotype with many counts. The rearrangement uses TRBV4-1 and TRBJ2-7; D remains ambiguous. CDR1 is MGHRA and CDR2 is YSYEKL in the germline V gene. V gave up 0 bases and J gave up 4 bases, with 13 bases separating them. This CDR3 spans 15 amino acids. The CDR3 is CASSQDSDGYYEQYF. CDR3 bases: TGCGCCAGCAGCCAAGATTCGGACGGGTATTACGAGCAGTACTTC.

This rearrangement joins TRBV6-2 or TRBV6-3 to TRBJ2-7; unclear D gene. The CDR3 is made up of 14 amino acids. Germline CDR1 and CDR2: MNHEY and SVGEGT. V dropped 0 bases and J dropped 9 bases, with 15 bases sitting between them. CDR3 in DNA: TGTGCCAGCAGTTACTCGAGTGACGCTTCCGGGCAGTACTTC. Translating it yields CASSYSSDASGQYF.

The CDR3 DNA sequence: TGTGCCATCAGTGGAGAAACTAATGAAAAACTGTTTTTT. Amino acids: CAISGETNEKLFF. This chain uses TRBV10-3 with TRBJ1-4; D uncertain. The CDR3 contains 13 residues. Germline loops: CDR1 ENHRY, CDR2 SYGVKD. V was trimmed by 4 bases and J by 1 base, leaving 4 bases between them.

V and J are TRBV7-2 and TRBJ1-2, with D possibly being TRBD1 (5 bases). Trimming stripped 2 bases from V and 5 bases from J, with 15 bases between. Germline-derived CDR1 and CDR2 are SGHTA and FQGNSA. The CDR3 length is 15 residues. CDR3: CASSLITDSLYGYTF. DNA of the CDR3: TGTGCCAGCAGCTTAATAACCGACAGCTTATATGGCTACACCTTC.

The chain carries TRBV3-1 and TRBJ1-1; 8 bases agree with TRBD1. The germline V gene encodes CDR1 LGHDT and CDR2 YNNKEL (reference sequence). With 7 bases clipped from V and 3 bases from J, the junction kept 7 bases outside the gene matches. The CDR3 contains 14 residues. As DNA, the CDR3 is TGTGCCAGCACCCCGGGACAGGTCTACACTGAAGCTTTCTTT. Amino acids: CASTPGQVYTEAFF.

The chain recombines TRBV19 with TRBJ1-5; the match to TRBD1 covers 10 bases. The CDR3 is 15 amino acids. V lost 3 bases and J lost 1; bases outside the gene matches: 0. Germline values: CDR1 LNHDA, CDR2 SQIVND (reference sequence). CDR3 residues: CASSMDRGSNQPQHF. As DNA, the CDR3 is TGTGCCAGTAGTATGGACAGGGGGAGCAATCAGCCCCAGCATTTT.

This clonotype was detected ten times or more. The rearrangement links TRBV12-3 or TRBV12-4 to TRBJ2-5; 7 bases fit TRBD1. CDR3 size: 14 residues. Trimming cost V 2 bases and J 6 bases; bases outside gene matches: 6. CDR3 amino acids: CASSLTGAGKTQYF. The CDR3 DNA sequence: TGTGCCAGCAGTTTAACAGGGGCTGGAAAGACCCAGTACTTC.

The chain employs TRBV5-1 and TRBJ2-3, with 13 bases fitting TRBD2. CDR1 is SGHRS, CDR2 YFSETQ, per germline. After removal of 1 base from V and 3 bases from J, the junction contained 8 bases not matched to a gene. The length of the CDR3 is 18 residues. CDR3 nucleotide sequence: TGCGCCAGCAGCTTGACCGGCGCGACTAGCGGGAGGACAGATACGCAGTATTTT. Translating it yields CASSLTGATSGRTDTQYF.

This clonotype turned up a few times. The chain employs TRBV7-9 and TRBJ2-3; no reliable D call. The CDR3 covers 14 residues. CDR1 SEHNR and CDR2 FQNEAQ come from the germline V gene (reference sequence). Trimming cost V 7 bases and J 4 bases, with 15 bases left between them. The DNA for the CDR3 is TGTGCCAGCACCCGACCCCCTAGATCAGATACGCAGTATTTT. Amino acid sequence: CASTRPPRSDTQYF.

This clonotype was found a few times. This chain uses TRBV15 with TRBJ2-7, with a weak D call TRBD1 (5 bases). The CDR3 runs to 17 residues. V was shortened by 0 bases and J by 2 bases, with 17 bases between the two germline ends. Germline CDR1 is LNHNV and CDR2 is YYDKDF (reference sequence). The CDR3 protein is CATSRDGGADPTYEQYF. The CDR3 DNA reads TGTGCCACCAGCAGAGATGGTGGGGCAGATCCGACCTACGAGCAGTACTTC.

CDR3 loop: CASTDGFYGYTF. The CDR3 bases are TGTGCCAGCACCGACGGATTCTATGGCTACACCTTC. The chain has TRBV27 and TRBJ1-2; D not resolved. Germline V lookup: CDR1 MNHEY, CDR2 SMNVEV (reference sequence). Trimming removed 7 bases at V and 4 bases at J, with 10 bases between. This CDR3 region has 12 residues.

The CDR3, as DNA: TGTGCCAGCAGCACCCACGGACTAGCGGGGGGCCGCAATCTAGAGCAGTTCTTC. This encodes CASSTHGLAGGRNLEQFF. The chain uses TRBV9 and TRBJ2-1, with 14 bases that match TRBD2. V lost 4 bases, J lost 10 bases, and 16 bases stayed unmatched. This CDR3 has 18 amino acids. Germline V gives CDR1 SGDLS, CDR2 YYNGEE.

This clonotype was detected only a few times. The chain employs TRBV6-5 and TRBJ2-1; D is perhaps TRBD2 (7 bases). The V gene lost 7 bases and the J gene lost 9 bases, with 13 bases spanning the gap. The germline CDR1 and CDR2 sequences are MNHEY and SVGAGI. CDR3 size: 12 residues. CDR3 region: CASTGGGGEQFF. The CDR3 region has the DNA TGTGCCAGCACCGGGGGAGGGGGTGAGCAGTTCTTC.

CDR3 loop: CASSSPSAEKLFF. The DNA for the CDR3 is TGTGCCAGCAGTTCCCCCTCGGCCGAAAAACTGTTTTTT. The V and J genes are TRBV12-3 or TRBV12-4 and TRBJ1-4; no clear D gene. V gave up 4 bases and J gave up 8 bases, with 11 bases separating them. The CDR3 totals 13 residues.

This chain joins TRBV7-2 and TRBJ1-6; TRBD1 matches 7 bases. The CDR3 is made up of 15 amino acids. J was trimmed by 7 bases and V by 6 bases; bases with no gene match: 9. CDR1 is SGHTA and CDR2 is FQGNSA in the germline V gene. The CDR3 DNA reads TGTGCCAGCAGTCAGGGACAGTGGGTAAATTCACCCCTCCACTTT. It is translated as CASSQGQWVNSPLHF.